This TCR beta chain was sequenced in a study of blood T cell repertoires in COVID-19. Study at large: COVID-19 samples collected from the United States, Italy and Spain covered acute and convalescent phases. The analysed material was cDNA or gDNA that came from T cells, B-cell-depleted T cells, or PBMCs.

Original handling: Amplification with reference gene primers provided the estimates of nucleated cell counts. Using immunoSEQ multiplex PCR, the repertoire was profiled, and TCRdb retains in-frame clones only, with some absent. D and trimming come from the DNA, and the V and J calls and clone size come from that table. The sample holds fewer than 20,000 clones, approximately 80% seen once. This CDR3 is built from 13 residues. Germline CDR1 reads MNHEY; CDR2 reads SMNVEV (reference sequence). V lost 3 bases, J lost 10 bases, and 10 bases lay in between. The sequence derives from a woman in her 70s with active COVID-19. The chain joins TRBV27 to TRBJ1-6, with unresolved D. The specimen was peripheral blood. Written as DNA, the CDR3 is TGTGCCAGCAGTTTCGGTGGCGGATCACCCCTCCACTTT. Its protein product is CASSFGGGSPLHF.